Shown below are 6 T cell receptor beta chains from a single sample sequenced in a study of blood T cells in healthy people across ages. The use of a sample-barcoded 5' primer and a J-beta primer mix characterized a second PCR of roughly 7 to 12 cycles. TCRdb used MiXCR to reprocess the 5' RACE reads, holding one entry per CDR3 protein. The sample comprises roughly 1,500,000 distinct CDR3 sequences, roughly 40% of which are singletons, and roughly 7.9% rests with the top ten. The specimen sequenced was blood. The receptors come from a woman aged 18-29 years in good health.

Points on this clonotype: It is unclear where the CDR3 begins or ends on the DNA, so no DNA is shown, and the CDR3 is as TCRdb lists it. This sequence joins TRBV20-1 and TRBJ2-7; no check of the table's D call, TRBD1, against the DNA was made. Germline V lookup: CDR1 DFQATT, CDR2 SNEGSKA (reference sequence). The CDR3 is 12 residues long, counting both termini. The CDR3 sequence: CSAVPGGYEQYF.

A word on this clonotype: The junction departs from germline at one end; a sequencing error may be responsible. The gene calls are TRBV7-9 and TRBJ1-5, with 9 bases fitting TRBD1. This CDR3 has 16 residues. Germline V lookup: CDR1 SEHNR, CDR2 FQNEAQ (reference sequence). The CDR3 DNA follows: TGTGCCAGCAGCTTGTGGGGACAGGGAAAGAATCAGTCCCAGCATTTT. Translation gives CASSLWGQGKNQSQHF.

This clonotype appeared a few times. The rearrangement links TRBV5-1 to TRBJ1-2; D ambiguous. The germline V gene has CDR1 SGHRS and CDR2 YFSETQ. Trimming pared 0 bases from V and 3 bases from J, leaving 15 bases between. This CDR3 contains 16 residues. The CDR3 is CASSLAPKVSYYGYTF. Written as DNA, the CDR3 is TGCGCCAGCAGCTTGGCCCCTAAGGTCTCTTACTATGGCTACACCTTC.

The chain is built from TRBV29-1 and TRBJ1-5; D unresolved. Germline loops: CDR1 SQVTM, CDR2 ANQGSEA. Trimming shortened V by 4 bases and J by 9 bases, and 7 bases separated the two germline ends. The CDR3 sequence is 10 residues long. This CDR3 is CSVGSLPQHF. In DNA, the CDR3 is TGCAGCGTTGGCTCTCTGCCCCAGCATTTT. The full variable domain, in which reference TRBV29-1 and TRBJ1-5 provide the parts outside the CDR3, is SAVISQKPSRDICQRGTSLTIQCQVDSQVTMMFWYRQQPGQSLTLIATANQGSEATYESGFVIDKFPISRPNLTFSTLTVSNMSPEDSSIYLCSVGSLPQHFGDGTRLSIL.

This clonotype was found a few times. This chain's CDR3 is CASSTDRGTLNYGYTF. The CDR3 DNA reads TGTGCCAGCAGTACAGACAGGGGGACCCTTAACTATGGCTACACCTTC. The chain combines TRBV6-5 with TRBJ1-2, with 9 nucleotides matching TRBD1. V was clipped by 5 bases and J by 1 base; unmatched bases: 8. Germline loops: CDR1 MNHEY, CDR2 SVGAGI. This CDR3 has 16 amino acids.

The chain recombines TRBV15 with TRBJ2-6; 7 bases line up with TRBD1. The CDR3 is made up of 18 amino acids. The germline V gene encodes CDR1 LNHNV and CDR2 YYDKDF (reference sequence). The trim removed 5 bases at V and 0 bases at J, leaving 10 bases unmatched. As DNA, the CDR3 is TGTGCCACCAGCCCCCGACAGGGTGTGCTCTCTGGGGCCAACGTCCTGACTTTC. Translating gives CATSPRQGVLSGANVLTF.